This paragraph covers one T cell receptor beta chain sequence. The entry originates in a study of control samples from healthy donors and cancer patients. The method was immunoSEQ multiplex PCR; TCRdb's version includes in-frame clones alone and lacks a portion of them. Counted here are roughly 400,000 clones, about nine tenths occurring once; the ten biggest clones make up 6% to 7%. Germline values: CDR1 ENHRY, CDR2 SYGVKD. This CDR3 region has 11 residues. V trimming: 11 bases; J trimming: 2 bases; junction bases outside the gene matches: 3. The clonotype comes from a man in his forties with head and neck cancer. J is TRBJ2-7 and V is TRBV10-3, with TRBD1 matching 7 bases. Material for sequencing was PBMCs. The DNA of the CDR3 is TGTGCCTTAGGGACAGCCTACGAGCAGTACTTC. It specifies CALGTAYEQYF.